These 18 T cell receptor beta chains were sequenced from one sample in a study of T-cell reconstitution after alpha-beta-depleted transplantation in children. The TCRbeta library incorporated unique molecular identifiers. TCRdb passed the PCR reads through MiXCR, listing each CDR3 protein once. The sample lists under 85,000 distinct CDR3 sequences, 18% seen once, with about 54% in the top ten. This specimen consisted of PBMCs, mostly from graft donor cells, obtained 360 days after TCRalphabeta/CD19-depleted stem cell transplant. These receptors originate from a male patient aged 2-9 years who had a stem cell transplant for acute lymphoblastic leukemia, so the T cells may come from the graft donor.

This chain links TRBV24-1 with TRBJ2-1; 10 positions match TRBD2. CDR3 length equals 16 residues. Germline-derived CDR1 and CDR2 are KGHDR and SFDVKD. Losses at the gene ends were 1 base for V and 6 bases for J; bases not matched to a gene: 5. In DNA form, the CDR3 reads TGTGCCACCAGTGATTTTGGAAGGACTAGCGGCAATGAGCAGTTCTTC. It specifies CATSDFGRTSGNEQFF.

This clonotype was counted ten times or more. The chain links TRBV12-2 to TRBJ2-1. TRBV12-2 is assigned pseudogene status. This CDR3 is built from 17 residues. In nucleotides, the CDR3 is TGTGCAAGTCGCTTAGCGACTAGCGGAAAAGTTTACAATGAGCAGTTCTTC. As protein: CASRLATSGKVYNEQFF.

This clonotype has only a few counts. The DNA for the CDR3 is TGTGCCAGCAGTCAACAGGGCACTGGGGCCAACGTCCTGACTTTC. It translates to CASSQQGTGANVLTF. The V gene is TRBV6-1, the J gene TRBJ2-6, with a weak D call TRBD1 (6 bases). V was pared by 5 bases and J by 2 bases, with 10 bases between. Germline values: CDR1 MNHNS, CDR2 SASEGT. This CDR3 is 15 amino acids long.

A few counts support this clonotype. The J gene is TRBJ2-3, the V gene TRBV7-8; D gene unclear. The ends were cut back, 2 bases at V and 4 bases at J, with 16 bases in the middle. The CDR3 is 16 amino acids. The germline gives CDR1 SGHVS, CDR2 FQNEAQ. In DNA, the CDR3 is TGTGCCAGCAGCTTAAGCCCGGGCGGTAGATCAGATACGCAGTATTTT. Protein product: CASSLSPGGRSDTQYF.

This clonotype has more than one count but fewer than ten. This rearrangement joins TRBV10-3 to TRBJ2-7; 9 nucleotides align to TRBD1. V gave up 6 bases and J gave up 0 bases; unmatched junction bases: 9. Germline loops: CDR1 ENHRY, CDR2 SYGVKD. This CDR3 spans 16 amino acids. CDR3 DNA: TGTGCCATCAGGGGACAGGGACTTCCCGTCTCCTACGAGCAGTACTTC. It yields the protein CAIRGQGLPVSYEQYF.

This clonotype has only a few counts. The V and J genes are TRBV19 and TRBJ1-5; possibly TRBD1 for D (5 bases). The CDR3 runs 14 residues. V shed 3 bases and J shed 4 bases, with 10 bases lying between them. CDR1 is LNHDA, CDR2 SQIVND, per germline (reference sequence). CDR3 region: CASSMRGENQPQHF. The CDR3 bases are TGTGCCAGTAGTATGCGGGGGGAAAATCAGCCCCAGCATTTT.

This clonotype has only a few counts. The gene calls are TRBV6-5 and TRBJ2-3, with unresolved D. Germline CDR1 and CDR2: MNHEY and SVGAGI. The V gene lost 0 bases and the J gene lost 4 bases, with 11 bases spanning the gap. The CDR3 runs to 15 residues. The CDR3 loop is CASSYSNGNADTQYF. CDR3 coding DNA: TGTGCCAGCAGTTACTCTAATGGGAACGCAGATACGCAGTATTTT.

The J gene is TRBJ1-1, the V gene TRBV5-1; TRBD1 agrees at 7 bases. The germline gives CDR1 SGHRS, CDR2 YFSETQ. There are 15 residues in the CDR3. With 0 bases clipped from V and 7 bases from J, the junction kept 9 bases outside the gene matches. CDR3 region: CASSLAGGQRGEAFF. The CDR3, as DNA: TGCGCCAGCAGCTTGGCGGGGGGACAGAGAGGTGAAGCTTTCTTT.

V is TRBV4-1 and J is TRBJ2-5; 9 nucleotides line up with TRBD2. The junction had 13 bases not matched to a gene; V was cut back by 0 bases and J by 2 bases. This CDR3 has 19 amino acids. Germline V gene sequence: CDR1 MGHRA, CDR2 YSYEKL. This CDR3 reads CASSQDGKLAGPQQETQYF. The CDR3 coding sequence is TGCGCCAGCAGCCAAGATGGTAAACTAGCGGGCCCACAACAAGAGACCCAGTACTTC.

This clonotype has only a few counts. V usage is TRBV20-1 and J usage is TRBJ1-5; the D is unclear. Germline CDR1 is DFQATT and CDR2 is SNEGSKA (reference sequence). Between the trimmed V and J ends, which lost 3 bases and 7 bases, there was a span of 16 bases. CDR3 size: 14 residues. CDR3 coding DNA: TGCAGTGCTAGGAACGGGGAGCTTTTACAGCCCCAGCATTTT. It encodes CSARNGELLQPQHF.

The chain recombines TRBV20-1 with TRBJ2-7; TRBD2 might be the D (6 bases). CDR1 and CDR2 (germline): DFQATT, SNEGSKA (reference sequence). The V end lost 6 bases, the J end lost 2 bases, and 14 bases lay between the germline ends. The CDR3 is 13 residues long. The CDR3 is CSAPMAGTYEQYF. CDR3 nucleotide sequence: TGCAGTGCCCCAATGGCGGGGACCTACGAGCAGTACTTC.

V gene TRBV29-1 combines with J gene TRBJ2-3; the D gene is possibly TRBD2 (6 bases). Germline values: CDR1 SQVTM, CDR2 ANQGSEA. The CDR3 extends over 14 amino acids. The V and J ends lost 1 base and 9 bases respectively, with 17 bases between them. CDR3 coding DNA: TGCAGCGTTGAAGGTGAAGTGGGGGGTTGGACGCAGTATTTT. This encodes CSVEGEVGGWTQYF.

This clonotype appeared many times. The genes are TRBV29-1 and TRBJ2-5; D is unclear. V was cut by 5 bases and J by 5 bases, with 15 bases left in between. The CDR3 extends over 13 amino acids. Germline loops: CDR1 SQVTM, CDR2 ANQGSEA. The CDR3 bases are TGCAGCGTTAGTCGGGTCCTCATGGAGACCCAGTACTTC. It yields the protein CSVSRVLMETQYF.

This clonotype appeared a few times. The rearrangement links TRBV4-1 to TRBJ2-7; the match to TRBD2 covers 7 bases. CDR3 length: 18 residues. Germline V gives CDR1 MGHRA, CDR2 YSYEKL. V lost 1 base to trimming and J lost 3 bases; unmatched junction nucleotides: 15. This CDR3 reads CASSQVNVWGGRLYEQYF. CDR3 DNA: TGCGCCAGCAGCCAAGTAAACGTCTGGGGCGGGAGACTCTACGAGCAGTACTTC.

This clonotype showed up just a few times. The chain employs TRBV12-3 or TRBV12-4 and TRBJ2-4, with 8 bases that match TRBD2. This CDR3 region has 14 residues. V shed 1 base and J 9 bases; nucleotides not matched to a gene: 5. The CDR3 sequence: CASSLGTSSSIQYF. The CDR3 bases are TGTGCCAGCAGTTTAGGGACTAGCAGTAGCATTCAGTACTTC.

This clonotype was observed many times. The chain joins TRBV28 to TRBJ2-7; D tentatively fits TRBD1 or TRBD2 (5 bases each). V was trimmed by 3 bases and J by 7 bases, leaving 10 bases between them. CDR3 size: 12 residues. CDR1 is MDHEN, CDR2 SYDVKM, per germline. The CDR3 DNA follows: TGTGCCAGCAGTTTGGGGGTAGTAGAGCAGTACTTC. It encodes CASSLGVVEQYF.

This clonotype was counted a few times. This CDR3 reads CASSLGDRGGELFF. The CDR3 DNA sequence: TGCGCCAGCAGCTTGGGTGACAGGGGCGGGGAGCTGTTTTTT. This rearrangement joins TRBV5-1 to TRBJ2-2; TRBD1 matches at 8 bases. This CDR3 spans 14 amino acids. Germline trimming cut 0 bases from V and 7 bases from J; bases unmatched to any gene: 2. The germline gives CDR1 SGHRS, CDR2 YFSETQ.

The CDR3 protein is CAIKSGQGVGYTEAFF. The DNA for the CDR3 is TGTGCCATCAAGTCTGGACAGGGGGTAGGTTACACTGAAGCTTTCTTT. The chain links TRBV10-3 to TRBJ1-1, with 10 positions matching TRBD1. Germline CDR1 reads ENHRY; CDR2 reads SYGVKD. V lost 7 bases, J lost 3 bases, and 11 bases stayed unmatched. The CDR3 spans 16 residues.